This T cell receptor (beta chain) is from a study of early T cells in non-severe SARS-CoV-2 infection. Across the study: Chains were unpaired, as sequencing was done on bulk RNA from unsorted whole blood.

Concerning this clonotype: The antigen remains undetermined.

The germline V gene has CDR1 LGHNA and CDR2 YSLEER. V lost 0 bases and J lost 8, with 10 bases in between. CDR3 length: 13 residues. Study-level results: Matching with VDJdb favored anti-spike CD8 responses (missing private and CD4 specificities).

Unique molecular identifiers were added to individual cDNA molecules. From the 5' RACE reads, TCRdb called clonotypes with MiXCR, one entry per CDR3 protein. The sample shows fewer than 55,000 distinct CDR3 sequences, approximately 11% of them seen only once. This TCR was sampled from an adult who was a healthcare worker with PCR-confirmed SARS-CoV-2 infection or an uninfected control (not recorded which). The specimen was whole blood. The V gene is TRBV4-3, the J gene TRBJ1-1; no clear D gene. The CDR3 is CASSQDTGGEAFF. CDR3 DNA: TGCGCCAGCAGCCAAGATACGGGCGGCGAAGCTTTCTTT.